The following is a T cell receptor (beta chain) sequence with its context. Its specificity is not known. This entry comes from a study of T cells after yellow fever vaccination. General observations from the study: The CD4 compartment and the CD8 compartment contained a small share of clonotypes in common.

TCRdb reprocessed the 5' RACE reads via MiXCR and lists one record per CDR3 protein. This repertoire shows some 350,000 distinct CDR3 sequences, roughly 12% found once; its top ten account for roughly 18%. Germline V gives CDR1 MGHRA, CDR2 YSYEKL. The CDR3 length is 14 residues. V was clipped by 1 base and J by 4 bases, with 9 bases between them. This TCR was sampled from a man aged 18 to 30 who received the YFV17D yellow fever vaccine. The chain couples TRBV4-1 to TRBJ2-3; no clear D. Material: PBMCs, obtained on the day of the first yellow fever vaccination. CDR3 amino acids: CASSQGPWPDTQYF. CDR3 DNA sequence: TGCGCCAGCAGCCAAGGACCATGGCCAGATACGCAGTATTTT.